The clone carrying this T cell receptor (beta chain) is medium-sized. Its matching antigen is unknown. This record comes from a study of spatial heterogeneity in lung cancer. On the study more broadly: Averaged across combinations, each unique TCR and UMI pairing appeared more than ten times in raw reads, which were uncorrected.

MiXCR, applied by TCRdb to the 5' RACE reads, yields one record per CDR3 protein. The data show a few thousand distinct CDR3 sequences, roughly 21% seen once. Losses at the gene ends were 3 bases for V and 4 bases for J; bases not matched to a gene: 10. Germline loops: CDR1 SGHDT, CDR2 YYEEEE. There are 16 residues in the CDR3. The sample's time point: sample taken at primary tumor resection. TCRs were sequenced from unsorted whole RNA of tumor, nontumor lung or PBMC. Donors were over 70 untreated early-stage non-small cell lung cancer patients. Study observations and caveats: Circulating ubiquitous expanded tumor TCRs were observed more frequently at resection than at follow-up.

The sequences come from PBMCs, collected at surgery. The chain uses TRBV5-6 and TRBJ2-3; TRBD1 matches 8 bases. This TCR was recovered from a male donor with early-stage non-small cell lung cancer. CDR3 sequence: CASSSDGGQGADTQYF. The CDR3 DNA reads TGTGCCAGCAGCTCGGACGGCGGACAGGGCGCAGATACGCAGTATTTT.